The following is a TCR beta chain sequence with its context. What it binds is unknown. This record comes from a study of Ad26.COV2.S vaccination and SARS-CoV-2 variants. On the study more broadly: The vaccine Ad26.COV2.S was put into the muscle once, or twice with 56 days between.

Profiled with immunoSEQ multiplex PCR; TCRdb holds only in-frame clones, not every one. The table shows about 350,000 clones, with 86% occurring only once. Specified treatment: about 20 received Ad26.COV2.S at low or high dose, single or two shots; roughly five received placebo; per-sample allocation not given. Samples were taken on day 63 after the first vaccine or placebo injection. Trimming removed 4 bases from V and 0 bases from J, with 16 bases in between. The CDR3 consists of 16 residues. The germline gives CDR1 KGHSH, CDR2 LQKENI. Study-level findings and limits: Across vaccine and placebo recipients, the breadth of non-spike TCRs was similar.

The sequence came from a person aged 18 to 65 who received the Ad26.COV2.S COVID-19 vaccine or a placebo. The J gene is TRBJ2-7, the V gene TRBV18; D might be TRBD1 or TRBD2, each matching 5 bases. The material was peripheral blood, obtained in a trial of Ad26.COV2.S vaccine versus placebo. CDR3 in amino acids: CASSLVAGRNSYEQYF. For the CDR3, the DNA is TGTGCCAGCTCACTGGTAGCAGGGAGAAACTCCTACGAGCAGTACTTC.